The T cell receptor beta chain described here comes from a study of T cell responses to AZD1222 COVID-19 vaccine. Deletions cut 10 bases from V and 7 bases from J, with 16 bases between. Germline V gene lookup returns CDR1 MNHEY and CDR2 SVGAGI. This CDR3 comprises 12 residues. This clone appeared a few times. Using immunoSEQ multiplex PCR, the repertoire was profiled, and TCRdb retains in-frame clones only, with some absent. The sample includes some 200,000 clones, about 89% seen only once; the top ten take approximately 1.7%. The sequencing used peripheral blood, collected 28 days after the second AZD1222 dose. The TCR sequence derives from an adult who received the AZD1222 COVID-19 vaccine. The chain combines TRBV6-5 with TRBJ1-2; D remains ambiguous. In DNA form, the CDR3 reads TGTGCCACCAGCGGTTCCCGTATTGGCTACACCTTC. Protein product: CATSGSRIGYTF.